Described below is a single T cell receptor (beta chain) sequence and its context. This entry belongs to a study of blood T cells in healthy people across ages. V gave up 5 bases and J gave up 0 bases, with 10 bases separating them. Germline V lookup: CDR1 SGHVS, CDR2 FQNEAQ. The CDR3 has 15 amino acids. Alongside a J-beta primer mix, a sample-barcoded 5' primer served in a second PCR lasting about 7 to 12 cycles. One entry per CDR3 protein, called by TCRdb with MiXCR from the 5' RACE reads. The sample lists nearly 1 million distinct CDR3 sequences; around 54% were seen once. Source material: blood. This chain joins TRBV7-8 and TRBJ1-4; D gene unclear. The origin of this receptor is a woman aged 60-70 years in good health. The CDR3 reads CASSPDRTTNEKLFF. CDR3 DNA sequence: TGTGCCAGCAGCCCCGACCGAACAACTAATGAAAAACTGTTTTTT. Full variable domain (remainder filled in from reference TRBV7-8 and TRBJ1-4): GAGVSQSPRYKVAKRGQDVALRCDPISGHVSLFWYQQALGQGPEFLTYFQNEAQLDKSGLPSDRFFAERPEGSVSTLKIQRTQQEDSAVYLCASSPDRTTNEKLFFGSGTQLSVL.